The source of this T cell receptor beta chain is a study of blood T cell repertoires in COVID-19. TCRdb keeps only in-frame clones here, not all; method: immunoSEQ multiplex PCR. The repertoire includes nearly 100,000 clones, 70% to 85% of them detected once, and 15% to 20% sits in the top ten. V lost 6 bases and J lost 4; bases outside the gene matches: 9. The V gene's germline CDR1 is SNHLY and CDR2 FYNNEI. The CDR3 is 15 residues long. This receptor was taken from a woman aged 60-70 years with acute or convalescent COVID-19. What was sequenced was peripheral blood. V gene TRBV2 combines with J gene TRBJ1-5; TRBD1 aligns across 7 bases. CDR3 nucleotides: TGTGCCAGCAGCGATGGGACAGTCGGGAATCAGCCCCAGCATTTT. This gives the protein CASSDGTVGNQPQHF.